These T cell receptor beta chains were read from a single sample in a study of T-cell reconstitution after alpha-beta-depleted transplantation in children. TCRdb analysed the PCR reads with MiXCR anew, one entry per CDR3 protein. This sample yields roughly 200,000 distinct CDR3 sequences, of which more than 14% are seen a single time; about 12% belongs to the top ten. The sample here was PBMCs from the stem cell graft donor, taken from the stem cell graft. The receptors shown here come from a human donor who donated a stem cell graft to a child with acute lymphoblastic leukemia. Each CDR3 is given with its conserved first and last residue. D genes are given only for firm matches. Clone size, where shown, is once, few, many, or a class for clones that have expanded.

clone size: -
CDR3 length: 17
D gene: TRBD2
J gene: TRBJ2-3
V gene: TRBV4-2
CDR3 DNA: TGTGCCAGCAGCCGGCTTCCTAGCGGGGATGAAACAGATACGCAGTATTTT
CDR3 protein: CASSRLPSGDETDTQYF

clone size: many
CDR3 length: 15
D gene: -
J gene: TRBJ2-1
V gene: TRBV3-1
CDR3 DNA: TGTGCCAGCAGCCAAGGGCCTGGACCCCAGGCTGAGCAGTTCTTC
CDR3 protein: CASSQGPGPQAEQFF

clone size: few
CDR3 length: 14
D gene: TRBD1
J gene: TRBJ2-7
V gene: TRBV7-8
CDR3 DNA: TGTGCCAGCAATACCCACAGGGGCTCCTACGAGCAGTACTTC
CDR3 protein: CASNTHRGSYEQYF

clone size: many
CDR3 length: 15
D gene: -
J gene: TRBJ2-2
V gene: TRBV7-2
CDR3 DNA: TGTGCCAGCAGCCCGACTACTCTGAACACCGGGGAGCTGTTTTTT
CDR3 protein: CASSPTTLNTGELFF

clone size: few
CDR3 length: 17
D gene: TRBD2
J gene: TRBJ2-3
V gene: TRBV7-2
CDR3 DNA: TGTGCCAGCAGCCCCCGGCTTAGCGGGAGGGCCAGGGATACGCAGTATTTT
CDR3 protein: CASSPRLSGRARDTQYF

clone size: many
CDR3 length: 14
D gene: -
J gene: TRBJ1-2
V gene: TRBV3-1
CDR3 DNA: TGTGCCAGCAGCCATTCCACATGGAACTATGGCTACACCTTC
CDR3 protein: CASSHSTWNYGYTF

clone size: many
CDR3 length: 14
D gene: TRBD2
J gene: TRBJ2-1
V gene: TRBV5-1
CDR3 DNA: TGCGCCAGCAGCCCCCGGACTAGCTTCGATGAGCAGTTCTTC
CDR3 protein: CASSPRTSFDEQFF

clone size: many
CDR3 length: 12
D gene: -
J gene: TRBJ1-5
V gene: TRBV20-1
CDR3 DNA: TGCAGTGCTAGAGAGACTAATCAGCCCCAGCATTTT
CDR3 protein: CSARETNQPQHF

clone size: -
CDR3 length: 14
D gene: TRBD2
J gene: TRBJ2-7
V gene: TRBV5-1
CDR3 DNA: TGCGCCAGCAGCTCCCTTGGGGGGGGCTACGAGCAGTACTTC
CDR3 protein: CASSSLGGGYEQYF

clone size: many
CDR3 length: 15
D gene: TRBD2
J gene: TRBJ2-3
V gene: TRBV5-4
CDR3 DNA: TGTGCCAGCAGCACGGAGCGGGAGAGCACAGATACGCAGTATTTT
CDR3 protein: CASSTERESTDTQYF

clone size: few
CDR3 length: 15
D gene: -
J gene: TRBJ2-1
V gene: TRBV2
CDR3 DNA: TGTGCCAGCAGTGAAGAGGTAGCGGTTTCGAATGAGCAGTTCTTC
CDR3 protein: CASSEEVAVSNEQFF

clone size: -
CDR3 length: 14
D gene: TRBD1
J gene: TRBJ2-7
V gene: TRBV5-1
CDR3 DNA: TGCGCCAGCAGCTTAGAAGACAGGGCTGGAGAGCAGTACTTC
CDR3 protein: CASSLEDRAGEQYF

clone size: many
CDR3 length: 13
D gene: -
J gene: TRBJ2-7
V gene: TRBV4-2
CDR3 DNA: TGTGCCAGCAGCATACGACTAGTCTCCGAGCAGTACTTC
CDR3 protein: CASSIRLVSEQYF

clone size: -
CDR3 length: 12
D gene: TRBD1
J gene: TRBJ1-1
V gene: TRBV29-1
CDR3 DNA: TGCAGCGGGGGACAGCGGAACACTGAAGCTTTCTTT
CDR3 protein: CSGGQRNTEAFF

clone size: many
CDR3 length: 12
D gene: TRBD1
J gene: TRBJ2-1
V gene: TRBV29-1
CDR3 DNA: TGCAGCGTTCCGGGACAGGGTGGGGGGCAGTTCTTC
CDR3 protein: CSVPGQGGGQFF

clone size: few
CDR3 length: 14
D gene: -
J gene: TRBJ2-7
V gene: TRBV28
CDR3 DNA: TGTGCCAGCAGGACCGGCGGGGCCACCTACGAGCAGTACTTC
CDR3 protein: CASRTGGATYEQYF

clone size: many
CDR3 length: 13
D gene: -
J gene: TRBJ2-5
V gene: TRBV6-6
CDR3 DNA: TGTGCCAGCACCCTAGGGATTTTGGAGACCCAGTACTTC
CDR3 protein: CASTLGILETQYF

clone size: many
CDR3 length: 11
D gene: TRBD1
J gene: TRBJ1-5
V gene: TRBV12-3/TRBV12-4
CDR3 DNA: TGTGCCAGCAGTACAGGGGAACCCCAGCATTTT
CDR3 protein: CASSTGEPQHF

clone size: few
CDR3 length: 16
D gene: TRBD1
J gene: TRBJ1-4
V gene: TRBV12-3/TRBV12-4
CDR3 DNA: TGTGCCAGCAGTTCGGACAGGGCTGCTTTGGATGAAAAACTGTTTTTT
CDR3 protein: CASSSDRAALDEKLFF

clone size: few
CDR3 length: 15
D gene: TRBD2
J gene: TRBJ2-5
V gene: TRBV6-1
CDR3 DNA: TGTGCCAGCACCCCGGGTGCGGGGGTCCGAGAGACCCAGTACTTC
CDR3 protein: CASTPGAGVRETQYF